This is a list of T cell receptor beta chains from one sample in a study of T cells in localized non-small cell lung cancer. Sequencing was performed with immunoSEQ multiplex PCR; in TCRdb, only in-frame clones are kept and a portion is missing. The table lists more than 900 clones, less than 25% of them singletons, with about 8% in the top ten. The specimen was lung tumor tissue, collected before any cancer treatment. The receptors come from a male donor older than 55 with stage II lung adenocarcinoma. CDR3s include the opening cysteine and the closing phenylalanine or tryptophan. Each record gives: D gene, clone size, V gene, J gene, CDR3 protein, CDR3 DNA. A D gene is named only where the DNA matches it firmly. Some rows have no size entry. The others give once, few or many, or a class for an expanded clone.

D gene: NA
clone size: NA
V gene: TRBV10-2
J gene: TRBJ2-4
CDR3 protein: CASSEGLAKNIQYF
CDR3 DNA: TGCGCCAGCAGTGAAGGGCTAGCCAAAAACATTCAGTACTTC

D gene: NA
clone size: NA
V gene: TRBV18
J gene: TRBJ2-7
CDR3 protein: CASSPRRDSLREQYF
CDR3 DNA: TGTGCCAGCTCACCTCGGCGGGACTCCCTCCGAGAGCAGTACTTC

D gene: NA
clone size: large
V gene: TRBV19
J gene: TRBJ1-1
CDR3 protein: CASRPTPKNTEAFF
CDR3 DNA: TGTGCCAGTAGGCCGACACCAAAGAACACTGAAGCTTTCTTT

D gene: NA
clone size: few
V gene: TRBV28
J gene: TRBJ2-2
CDR3 protein: CASRTASTGELFF
CDR3 DNA: TGTGCCAGTAGGACAGCATCCACCGGGGAGCTGTTTTTT

D gene: NA
clone size: NA
V gene: TRBV19
J gene: TRBJ1-5
CDR3 protein: CASRAYRRSNQPQHF
CDR3 DNA: TGTGCCAGTAGGGCATACAGGAGAAGCAATCAGCCCCAGCATTTT

D gene: NA
clone size: NA
V gene: TRBV19
J gene: TRBJ2-7
CDR3 protein: CASTLKPEGVGEQYF
CDR3 DNA: TGTGCCAGTACCCTCAAACCGGAAGGGGTGGGCGAGCAGTACTTC

D gene: TRBD2
clone size: NA
V gene: TRBV6-8
J gene: TRBJ2-1
CDR3 protein: CASILAAPIGVNEQFF
CDR3 DNA: TGTGCCAGCATCCTAGCGGCACCTATAGGGGTAAATGAGCAGTTCTTC

D gene: NA
clone size: few
V gene: TRBV6-7
J gene: TRBJ2-5
CDR3 protein: CASRQLGTQYF
CDR3 DNA: TGTGCCAGCAGACAACTTGGGACCCAGTACTTC

D gene: NA
clone size: NA
V gene: TRBV28
J gene: TRBJ2-1
CDR3 protein: CASSLSGEGEQFF
CDR3 DNA: TGTGCCAGCAGTTTGTCGGGAGAGGGGGAGCAGTTCTTC

D gene: NA
clone size: few
V gene: TRBV5-1
J gene: TRBJ2-3
CDR3 protein: CASSLAVDRNGDTQYF
CDR3 DNA: TGCGCCAGCAGCTTGGCCGTGGACCGAAATGGGGATACGCAGTATTTT

D gene: NA
clone size: few
V gene: TRBV15
J gene: TRBJ1-2
CDR3 protein: CATSRDRATTRGGYTF
CDR3 DNA: TGTGCCACCAGCAGAGATCGAGCGACTACAAGAGGTGGCTACACCTTC